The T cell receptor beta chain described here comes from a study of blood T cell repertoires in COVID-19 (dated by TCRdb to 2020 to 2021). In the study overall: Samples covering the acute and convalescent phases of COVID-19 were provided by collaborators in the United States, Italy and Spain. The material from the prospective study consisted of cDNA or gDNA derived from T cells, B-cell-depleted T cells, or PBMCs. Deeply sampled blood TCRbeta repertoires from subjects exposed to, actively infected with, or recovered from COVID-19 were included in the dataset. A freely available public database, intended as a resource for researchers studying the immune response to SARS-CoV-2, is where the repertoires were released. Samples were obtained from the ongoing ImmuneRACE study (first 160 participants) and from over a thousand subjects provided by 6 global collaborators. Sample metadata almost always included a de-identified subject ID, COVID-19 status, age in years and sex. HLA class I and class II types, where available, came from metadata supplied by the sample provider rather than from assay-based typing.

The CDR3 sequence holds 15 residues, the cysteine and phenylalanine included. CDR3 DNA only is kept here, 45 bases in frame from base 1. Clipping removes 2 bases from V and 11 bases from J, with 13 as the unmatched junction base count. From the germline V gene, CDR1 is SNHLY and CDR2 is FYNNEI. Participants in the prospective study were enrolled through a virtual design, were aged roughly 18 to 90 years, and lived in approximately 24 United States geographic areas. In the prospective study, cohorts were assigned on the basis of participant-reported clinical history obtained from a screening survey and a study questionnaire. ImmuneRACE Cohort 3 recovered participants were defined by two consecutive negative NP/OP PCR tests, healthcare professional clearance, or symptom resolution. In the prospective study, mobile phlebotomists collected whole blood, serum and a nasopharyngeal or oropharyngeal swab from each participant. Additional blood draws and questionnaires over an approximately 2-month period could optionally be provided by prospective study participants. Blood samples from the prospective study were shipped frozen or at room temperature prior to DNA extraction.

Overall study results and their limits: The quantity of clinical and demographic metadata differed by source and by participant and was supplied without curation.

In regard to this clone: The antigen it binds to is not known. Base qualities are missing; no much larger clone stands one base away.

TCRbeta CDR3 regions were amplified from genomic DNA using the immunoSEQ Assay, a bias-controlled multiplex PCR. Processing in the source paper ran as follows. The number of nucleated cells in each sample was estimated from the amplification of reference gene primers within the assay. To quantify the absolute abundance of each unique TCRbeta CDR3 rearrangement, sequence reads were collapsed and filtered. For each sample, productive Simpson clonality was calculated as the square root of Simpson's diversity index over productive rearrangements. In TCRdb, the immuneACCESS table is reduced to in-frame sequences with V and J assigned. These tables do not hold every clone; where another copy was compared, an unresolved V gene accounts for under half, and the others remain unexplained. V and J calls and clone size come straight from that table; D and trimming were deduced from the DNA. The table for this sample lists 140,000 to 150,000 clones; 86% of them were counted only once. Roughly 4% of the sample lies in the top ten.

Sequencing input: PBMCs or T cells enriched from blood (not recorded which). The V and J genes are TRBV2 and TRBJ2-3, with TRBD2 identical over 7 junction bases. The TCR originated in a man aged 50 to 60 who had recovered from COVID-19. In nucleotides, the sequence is TGTGCCAGCAGTGAAAGCGGGATTAGCGGATCCGTGCAGTATTTT. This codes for CASSESGISGSVQYF.